This T cell receptor (beta chain) was recovered during a study of blood T cell repertoires in COVID-19. Study-wide context: From the United States, Italy and Spain came samples of acute and convalescent COVID-19. T cells, B-cell-depleted T cells, or PBMCs provided the cDNA or gDNA that served as material.

Assay: immunoSEQ multiplex PCR; the TCRdb copy retains only in-frame clones and omits some. The table has 310,000 or so clones, about 82% seen once. There are 13 residues in the CDR3. Germline loops: CDR1 SGHAT, CDR2 FQNNGV. Trimming left V 0 bases short and J 11 bases short, with 10 bases between. Sequencing was performed on peripheral blood. This sequence was found in a woman aged 45-60 years with acute or convalescent COVID-19. This chain joins TRBV11-2 and TRBJ1-4; D is undetermined. The CDR3 spells CASSLDRVRKLFF. The DNA of the CDR3 is TGTGCCAGCAGCTTAGATCGGGTGCGCAAACTGTTTTTT.